The 15 T cell receptor beta chains below were found in one sample sequenced in a study of cytomegalovirus exposure and HLA in healthy donors. PCR used 60 Vbeta primers and 13 Jbeta primers. Sequencing was performed with immunoSEQ multiplex PCR; in TCRdb, only in-frame clones are kept and a portion is missing. This sample has under 200,000 clones, with around 85% found just once. Input material: PBMCs. The receptor source for this set is a human donor in good health.

Written as DNA, the CDR3 is TGCGCCAGCAGACTCAGTTGGCAGGGGGCAACTAATGAAAAACTGTTTTTT. This codes for CASRLSWQGATNEKLFF. This chain uses TRBV4-1 with TRBJ1-4, with 7 bases fitting TRBD1. In germline, CDR1 is MGHRA, CDR2 YSYEKL. The CDR3 runs 17 residues. The V segment lost 6 bases and the J segment 0 bases; nucleotides outside the gene matches: 10.

This chain links TRBV6-5 with TRBJ2-2; 7 bases align to TRBD2. CDR3 size: 15 residues. CDR1 is MNHEY, CDR2 SVGAGI, per germline. V lost 2 bases, J lost 1 base, and 1 base stayed unmatched. The CDR3: CASSYSGENTGELFF. CDR3 sequence (DNA): TGTGCCAGCAGTTACAGCGGGGAGAACACCGGGGAGCTGTTTTTT.

This clone showed up just a few times. The chain recombines TRBV4-1 with TRBJ2-7, with 10 bases that match TRBD1. The J segment lost 7 bases and the V segment lost 4 bases, leaving 13 bases of the junction unmatched. The CDR3 has 16 amino acids. Germline CDR1 is MGHRA and CDR2 is YSYEKL. CDR3 sequence reads: CASSRTTSGQGEEQYF. The CDR3 DNA reads as TGCGCCAGCAGCCGGACGACTTCCGGACAGGGGGAAGAGCAGTACTTC.

This clone occurred once. The V gene is TRBV5-1, the J gene TRBJ1-2, with 7 bases lining up with TRBD1. CDR1 and CDR2 (germline): SGHRS, YFSETQ. With V trimmed by 3 bases and J by 5 bases, 7 bases remained unmatched. The CDR3 has 14 residues. The CDR3 sequence is CASSSTGLGYGYTF. The CDR3 bases are TGCGCCAGCAGCTCGACAGGGTTGGGGTATGGCTACACCTTC.

The chain has TRBV19 and TRBJ2-2, with D possibly matching TRBD1 (5 bases). V was clipped by 2 bases and J by 1 base, with 14 bases between them. Germline V gene lookup returns CDR1 LNHDA and CDR2 SQIVND (reference sequence). This CDR3 contains 17 residues. Here the CDR3 reads CASSIIRAQGNTGELFF. CDR3 sequence (DNA): TGTGCCAGTAGTATAATACGTGCCCAGGGGAACACCGGGGAGCTGTTTTTT.

On this clone itself: The junction shows a germline mismatch at one end, possibly a read error. The chain uses TRBV7-7 and TRBJ1-1; D remains ambiguous. The V gene's germline CDR1 is SSHAT and CDR2 FNYEAQ (reference sequence). The CDR3 runs to 13 residues. The CDR3 sequence is CASSLGAFTEAFF. The CDR3 DNA is TGTGCTAGCAGCCTCGGTGCGTTCACTGAAGCTTTCTTT. Looking up the rest from reference TRBV7-7 and TRBJ1-1 gives the full variable domain: GAGVSQSPRYKVTKRGQDVTLRCDPISSHATLYWYQQALGQGPEFLTYFNYEAQPDKSGLPSDRFSAERPEGSISTLTIQRTEQRDSAMYRCASSLGAFTEAFFGQGTRLTVV.

This clone turned up a few times. The chain links TRBV14 to TRBJ1-2; 9 nucleotides match TRBD1. J lost 4 bases, V lost 3 bases, and 9 bases had no gene match. This CDR3 spans 16 amino acids. The germline V gene has CDR1 SGHDN and CDR2 FVKESK. The DNA for the CDR3 is TGTGCCAGCAGCCAGGCCGGGACAGGGATAAGCTATGGCTACACCTTC. Its translation is CASSQAGTGISYGYTF.

The V call is TRBV5-1, the J call TRBJ2-7; the D gene is possibly TRBD1 (5 bases). The CDR3 consists of 15 residues. V was shortened by 0 bases and J by 2 bases, with 12 bases between the two germline ends. CDR1 SGHRS and CDR2 YFSETQ come from the germline V gene. The CDR3 nucleotides are TGCGCCAGCAGCTTGGGGGCAGGGCGAACCTACGAGCAGTACTTC. This codes for CASSLGAGRTYEQYF.

The chain recombines TRBV6-5 with TRBJ2-1, with D tentatively TRBD1 (6 bases). Germline V gene lookup returns CDR1 MNHEY and CDR2 SVGAGI. Trimming cost V 2 bases and J 9 bases, with 20 bases left between them. The CDR3 contains 16 residues. The CDR3 loop is CASSYGLWGTRGEQFF. DNA of the CDR3: TGTGCCAGCAGTTACGGTTTGTGGGGGACCAGGGGTGAGCAGTTCTTC.

The gene calls are TRBV29-1 and TRBJ2-7; 9 bases agree with TRBD1. The germline gives CDR1 SQVTM, CDR2 ANQGSEA. V gave up 7 bases and J gave up 4 bases; unmatched junction bases: 8. The CDR3 loop spans 13 amino acids. CDR3 DNA: TGCAGCGCCCAGGGACAGGGCAGGTACGAGCAGTACTTC. Amino acid sequence: CSAQGQGRYEQYF.

The chain uses TRBV10-3 and TRBJ1-1; 8 positions match TRBD1. Looked up from germline, CDR1 is ENHRY and CDR2 is SYGVKD. V was pared by 10 bases and J by 0 bases, with 4 bases of the junction left unmatched. The CDR3 is 13 residues long. The CDR3, as DNA: TGTGCCACCCGACAGGGGATGAACACTGAAGCTTTCTTT. Its protein is CATRQGMNTEAFF.

The gene calls are TRBV27 and TRBJ1-1; D gene ambiguous. Trimming cost V 7 bases and J 4 bases, with 7 bases left between them. CDR1 and CDR2 (germline): MNHEY, SMNVEV (reference sequence). The CDR3 is 11 amino acids. Written as DNA, the CDR3 is TGTGCCAGCACCCGGGGCACTGAAGCTTTCTTT. Protein sequence: CASTRGTEAFF.

The chain couples TRBV4-2 to TRBJ2-1; D is possibly TRBD1 (5 bases). The CDR3 is 14 amino acids. CDR1 and CDR2 (germline): LGHNA, YNFKEQ. V lost 3 bases, J lost 5 bases, and 11 bases lay in between. In nucleotides, the CDR3 is TGTGCCAGCAGCCAGGGGCAGGCGGACAATGAGCAGTTCTTC. Amino acid sequence: CASSQGQADNEQFF.

The rearrangement uses TRBV5-4 and TRBJ2-7, with D possibly matching TRBD1 (6 bases). From germline, CDR1 is SGHNT and CDR2 YYREEE (reference sequence). This CDR3 has 13 residues. V gave up 3 bases and J gave up 7 bases, with 14 bases separating them. CDR3 in amino acids: CASSSQGFGEQYF. Written as DNA, the CDR3 is TGTGCCAGCAGCTCGCAGGGGTTCGGTGAGCAGTACTTC.

The chain recombines TRBV5-6 with TRBJ1-1; weak D call: TRBD1 (6 bases). V lost 3 bases and J lost 1, with 13 bases in between. The length of the CDR3 is 15 residues. Germline V gene data show CDR1 as SGHDT and CDR2 as YYEEEE. Here the CDR3 reads CASSSTRGWNTEAFF. CDR3 bases: TGTGCCAGCAGCTCCACCAGGGGTTGGAACACTGAAGCTTTCTTT.